This T cell receptor (beta chain) was observed in a study of T-cell reconstitution after alpha-beta-depleted transplantation in children. For TCRbeta, the library was prepared with unique molecular identifiers. TCRdb re-called the PCR reads through MiXCR, storing one row per CDR3 protein. The repertoire holds under 850,000 distinct CDR3 sequences, with around 13% as singletons. Study-level points and caveats: In patients about two months after transplant, alpha-beta T cells reportedly arose from several hundred expanded graft clones.

This clonotype was found many times. As yet, its antigen is unknown. V lost 4 bases, J lost 9 bases, and 7 bases stayed unmatched. Per the germline V gene, CDR1 is SGHDT and CDR2 is YYEEEE. The length of the CDR3 is 15 residues. Sequenced material: PBMCs, taken before TCRalphabeta/CD19-depleted stem cell transplant. The TCR was taken from a girl aged 2-10 years with congenital amegakaryocytic thrombocytopenia, due to receive a stem cell transplant. The chain employs TRBV5-6 and TRBJ2-1; 13 bases match TRBD2. The CDR3 is CASSLGLAGDTEQFF. Here the CDR3 DNA reads TGTGCCAGCAGCCTAGGACTAGCGGGAGACACTGAGCAGTTCTTC.